This T cell receptor beta chain was identified during a study of shared clonotypes between healthy human individuals. Study-level findings and limits: It was only blood that was sampled, and tissue repertoires likely differ. Researchers found naive subsets generally carried larger estimated richness than memory subsets.

Note on this clone: The antigen is undetermined.

CD45RO-negative, CCR7-selected cells formed the naive CD8 fraction, which excluded terminally differentiated effector memory CD45RA+ cells. Study donors comprised healthy, HIV-negative adults devoid of recent acute infection or vaccination. Looked up from germline, CDR1 is MNHEY and CDR2 is SVGAGI. CDR3 length: 15 amino acids. V lost 6 bases, J lost 2 bases, and 3 bases stayed unmatched. The method was immunoSEQ multiplex PCR; TCRdb's version includes in-frame clones alone and lacks a portion of them. The table records about 2,200,000 clones, just over 90% of them present only once. Sample: naive CD8+ T cells from PBMCs. V and J are TRBV6-5 and TRBJ2-1; 11 bases align to TRBD2. This TCR was sampled from a man between 18 and 29 years old in good health. Some clones in this sample may be carry-over from other donors' samples. CDR3 residues: CASSIAGGAYNEQFF. The DNA of the CDR3 is TGTGCCAGCAGCATAGCGGGAGGGGCCTACAATGAGCAGTTCTTC.